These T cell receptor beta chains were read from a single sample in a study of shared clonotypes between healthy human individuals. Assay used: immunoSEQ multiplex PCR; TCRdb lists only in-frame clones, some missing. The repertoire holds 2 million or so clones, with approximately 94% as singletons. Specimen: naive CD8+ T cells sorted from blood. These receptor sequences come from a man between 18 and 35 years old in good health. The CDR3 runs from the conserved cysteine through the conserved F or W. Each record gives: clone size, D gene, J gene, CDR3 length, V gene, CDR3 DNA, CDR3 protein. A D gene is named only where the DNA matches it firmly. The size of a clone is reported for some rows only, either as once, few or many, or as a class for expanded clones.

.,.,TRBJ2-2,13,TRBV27,TGTGCCAGCAGTATCGACTACACCGGGGAGCTGTTTTTT,CASSIDYTGELFF
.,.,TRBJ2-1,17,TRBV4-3,TGCGCCAGCAGCCAAGATCTGAGTATTACGGTTTACAATGAGCAGTTCTTC,CASSQDLSITVYNEQFF
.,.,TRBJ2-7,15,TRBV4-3,TGCGCCAGCAGCCAAGGGCTGGCAGTGTCCTACGAGCAGTACTTC,CASSQGLAVSYEQYF
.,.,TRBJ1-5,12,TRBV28,TGTGCCAGCAGTTTAAGAAACCAGCCCCAGCATTTT,CASSLRNQPQHF
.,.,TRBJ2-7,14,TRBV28,TGTGCCAGCAGCCCCGGGATAGGAGCCTACGAGCAGTACTTC,CASSPGIGAYEQYF
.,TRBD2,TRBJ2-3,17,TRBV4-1,TGCGCCAGCAGCCAAGATCCACTAGCGGGAGCTCCAGATACGCAGTATTTT,CASSQDPLAGAPDTQYF
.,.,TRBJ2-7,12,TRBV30,TGTGCCTGGAGGGAAAGGACTGTCGAGCAGTACTTC,CAWRERTVEQYF
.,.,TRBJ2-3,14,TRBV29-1,TGCAGCGTTGTCAATACGGGGGCCTCAGATACGCAGTATTTT,CSVVNTGASDTQYF
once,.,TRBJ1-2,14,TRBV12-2,TGTGCAAGTCGCTTAGGACAGGAAAGAGGTGGCTACACCTTC,CASRLGQERGGYTF
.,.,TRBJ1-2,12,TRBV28,TGTGCCAGCAGTTCGTCCCCCTATGGCTACACCTTC,CASSSSPYGYTF
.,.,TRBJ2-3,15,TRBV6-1,TGTGCCAGCAGTGAAGCTAGAGCGTCCACAGATACGCAGTATTTT,CASSEARASTDTQYF
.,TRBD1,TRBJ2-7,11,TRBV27,TGTGCGGCGGGACAGGGATACGAGCAGTACTTC,CAAGQGYEQYF
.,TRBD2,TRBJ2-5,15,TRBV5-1,TGCGCCAGCAGCACTCAACTAGCGGGGCCAGAGACCCAGTACTTC,CASSTQLAGPETQYF